This T cell receptor delta chain was documented in a study of γδ T cells in repeated Plasmodium falciparum infection. Study information: Donors were malaria-exposed Malian children or age- and gender-matched Australian children. Malaria-naive adults were infected with P. falciparum NF54 four times over about 600 days. Some Malian samples span acute malaria episodes; others come from no-transmission periods. Study observations and caveats: Malian children's Vdelta2-negative repertoires appeared more expanded and less diverse than Australians'.

Flow sorting of PBMC yielded separate Vgamma9/Vdelta2+ and Vdelta2-negative gammadelta T cell populations for bulk repertoire analysis. Looked up from germline, CDR1 is TSWWSYY and CDR2 is QGS. The CDR3 is made up of 22 amino acids. TCRdb reprocessed the multiplex PCR reads through CATT. In the table there are around 86,000 delta-chain clones, over 1.1% of which are singletons. Comments on this clone: What it recognizes is unknown. The protein that TCRdb holds for this DNA derives from a much larger clone and differs from the translated DNA at residue 18, which likely indicates a read error; the protein shown here is translated from the DNA.

The TCR comes from a pool of human donors (malaria-infected and uninfected, not separated). V usage is TRDV1 and J usage is TRDJ1, with 10 bases fitting TRDD3. No J gene is reported in TCRdb; it was inferred here by comparing the DNA with germline. Sequenced sample: gamma-delta T cells from blood. As DNA, the CDR3 is TGTGCTCTTGGGGAACGGCGTGGTACTGGGGGATTCTACCTTCTTTACACCGGTAAACTCATCTTT. Its translation is CALGERRGTGGFYLLYTGKLIF.